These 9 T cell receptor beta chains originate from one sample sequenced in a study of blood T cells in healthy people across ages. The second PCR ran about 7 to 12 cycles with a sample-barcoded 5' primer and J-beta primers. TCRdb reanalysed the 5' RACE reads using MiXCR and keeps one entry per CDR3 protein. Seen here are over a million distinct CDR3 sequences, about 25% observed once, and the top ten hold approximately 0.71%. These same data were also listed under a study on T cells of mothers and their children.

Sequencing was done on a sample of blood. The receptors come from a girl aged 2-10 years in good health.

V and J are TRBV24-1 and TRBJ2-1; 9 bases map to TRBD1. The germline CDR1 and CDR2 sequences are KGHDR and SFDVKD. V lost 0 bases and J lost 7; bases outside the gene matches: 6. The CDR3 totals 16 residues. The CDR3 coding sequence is TGTGCCACCAGTGATTTGGGACAGGGGAAGGGAAATGAGCAGTTCTTC. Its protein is CATSDLGQGKGNEQFF.

The CDR3 DNA reads TGTGCCAGCAGTGGGATTAGTCGTGTTGAGCAGTTCTTC. As protein: CASSGISRVEQFF. This sequence joins TRBV12-3 or TRBV12-4 and TRBJ2-1; D not certain. The CDR3 runs 13 residues. Trimming shortened V by 5 bases and J by 9 bases, and 14 bases separated the two germline ends.

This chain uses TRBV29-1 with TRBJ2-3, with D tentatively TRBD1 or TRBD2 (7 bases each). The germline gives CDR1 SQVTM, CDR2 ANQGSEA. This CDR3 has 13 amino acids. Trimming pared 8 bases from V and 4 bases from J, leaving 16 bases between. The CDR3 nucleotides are TGCAGCTCAGGGGGGAGGGTTTCAGATACGCAGTATTTT. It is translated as CSSGGRVSDTQYF.

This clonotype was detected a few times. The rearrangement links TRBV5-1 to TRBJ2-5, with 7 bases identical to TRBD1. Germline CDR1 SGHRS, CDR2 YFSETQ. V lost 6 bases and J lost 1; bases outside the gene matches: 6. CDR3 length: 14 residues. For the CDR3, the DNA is TGCGCCAGCACCAATCAGGGGGTCCAAGAGACCCAGTACTTC. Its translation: CASTNQGVQETQYF.

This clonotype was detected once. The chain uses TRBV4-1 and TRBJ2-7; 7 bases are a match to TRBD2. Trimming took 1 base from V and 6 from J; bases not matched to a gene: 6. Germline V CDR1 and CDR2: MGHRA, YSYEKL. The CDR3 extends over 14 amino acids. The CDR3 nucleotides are TGCGCCAGCAGCCAAGGTGGACTAGGTGGCGAGCAGTACTTC. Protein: CASSQGGLGGEQYF.

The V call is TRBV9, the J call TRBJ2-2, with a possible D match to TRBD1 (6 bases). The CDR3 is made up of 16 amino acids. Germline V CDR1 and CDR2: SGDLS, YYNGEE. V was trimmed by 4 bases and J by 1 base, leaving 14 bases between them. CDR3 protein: CASSTNRVQNTGELFF. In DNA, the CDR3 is TGTGCCAGCAGCACCAACAGGGTGCAGAACACCGGGGAGCTGTTTTTT.

CDR3 nucleotides: TGTGCCAGCAGCCTGATGGGTCAGGAGGGCTACACCTTC. This sequence encodes CASSLMGQEGYTF. The gene calls are TRBV7-9 and TRBJ1-2; the D is unclear. CDR1 is SEHNR and CDR2 is FQNEAQ in the germline V gene (reference sequence). V gave up 5 bases and J gave up 8 bases, with 15 bases separating them. CDR3 length equals 13 residues.

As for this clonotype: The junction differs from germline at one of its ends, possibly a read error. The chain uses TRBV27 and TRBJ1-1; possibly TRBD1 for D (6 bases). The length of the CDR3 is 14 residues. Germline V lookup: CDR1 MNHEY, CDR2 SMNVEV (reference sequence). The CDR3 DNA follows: TGTGCCAGCAGCCCCCAGGGGAGGGGCACTGGAGCTTTCTTT. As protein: CASSPQGRGTGAFF.

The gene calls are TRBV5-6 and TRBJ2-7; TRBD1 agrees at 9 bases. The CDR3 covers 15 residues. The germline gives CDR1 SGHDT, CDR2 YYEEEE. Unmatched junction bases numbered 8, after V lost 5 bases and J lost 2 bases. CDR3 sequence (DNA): TGTGCCAGCAGACCGGAACAGGGGGCGACCTACGAGCAGTACTTC. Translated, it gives CASRPEQGATYEQYF.